The T cell receptor beta chain under discussion was sequenced for a study of blood T cell repertoires in COVID-19. Under the authors' procedure: Cell counts per sample came from amplifying reference gene primers. This table comes from immunoSEQ multiplex PCR, and its TCRdb copy is limited to in-frame clones, with some not included. V and J calls plus clone size are reproduced from that table; the DNA served to infer D and trimming. Among some 260,000 clones, about 90% were seen once, and the ten largest hold 3%. V shed 4 bases, J shed 2 bases, and the junction held 1 base outside the gene matches. CDR1 LGHNA and CDR2 YNFKEQ come from the germline V gene. This CDR3 has 15 amino acids.

This clonotype was obtained from a man between 18 and 29 years old with active or convalescent COVID-19. The chain joins TRBV4-2 to TRBJ2-5; 13 bases align to TRBD2. Sequencing was carried out using peripheral blood. The CDR3 spells CASSPGLAGQETQYF. In DNA, the CDR3 is TGTGCCAGCAGCCCGGGACTAGCGGGACAAGAGACCCAGTACTTC.